This entry features one T cell receptor beta chain sequence. Trimming stripped 0 bases from V and 9 bases from J, with 15 bases between. Germline-derived CDR1 and CDR2 are SGHNT and YENEEA. CDR3 length equals 15 residues. As processed by the authors: From reference gene primer amplification, estimates of nucleated cell counts were derived. The data were produced by immunoSEQ multiplex PCR, yet TCRdb's version contains in-frame clones alone and is incomplete. For V, J and clone size, that table is used; D and trimming come from the DNA. Of over 200,000 clones detected, about 85% appear once; the ten largest clones hold less than 20%. The sample is drawn from a study of blood T cell repertoires in COVID-19. The wider study: Samples came from the United States, Italy and Spain, spanning acute and convalescent COVID-19. From T cells, B-cell-depleted T cells, or PBMCs came the material, which was cDNA or gDNA.

Sequencing was done on a sample of peripheral blood. The sequence was obtained from an elderly woman with active or convalescent COVID-19. The rearrangement uses TRBV11-3 and TRBJ2-1, with D maybe TRBD2 (6 bases). The CDR3 loop reads CASSLDLLRGGEQFF. The CDR3 DNA reads TGTGCCAGCAGCTTAGATCTTCTAAGGGGAGGTGAGCAGTTCTTC.